Here is one TCR beta chain with its context. Antigen specificity is unknown. The repertoire was sequenced with immunoSEQ multiplex PCR; TCRdb's copy has only in-frame clones and lacks some. Here the sample spans 2,500,000 or so clones, roughly 93% being singletons. The data were obtained in a study of shared clonotypes between healthy human individuals. Study observations and caveats: A handful of donors had about 5.1% of their naive CD4 clonotypes in common.

The CDR3 runs 12 residues. Per germline, CDR1 GTSNPN and CDR2 SVGIG (reference sequence). Trimming took 1 base from V and 6 from J, leaving 6 bases between them. This chain connects TRBV30 to TRBJ2-2; tentative D call: TRBD1 (6 bases). The specimen sequenced was naive CD4+ T cells from PBMCs. The subset: CD45RA+ positively selected. The TCR was taken from a young man in good health. Some clones in this sample may be carry-over from other donors' samples. CDR3 in amino acids: CAWSEGAGELFF. CDR3 DNA: TGTGCCTGGAGTGAGGGGGCCGGGGAGCTGTTTTTT.